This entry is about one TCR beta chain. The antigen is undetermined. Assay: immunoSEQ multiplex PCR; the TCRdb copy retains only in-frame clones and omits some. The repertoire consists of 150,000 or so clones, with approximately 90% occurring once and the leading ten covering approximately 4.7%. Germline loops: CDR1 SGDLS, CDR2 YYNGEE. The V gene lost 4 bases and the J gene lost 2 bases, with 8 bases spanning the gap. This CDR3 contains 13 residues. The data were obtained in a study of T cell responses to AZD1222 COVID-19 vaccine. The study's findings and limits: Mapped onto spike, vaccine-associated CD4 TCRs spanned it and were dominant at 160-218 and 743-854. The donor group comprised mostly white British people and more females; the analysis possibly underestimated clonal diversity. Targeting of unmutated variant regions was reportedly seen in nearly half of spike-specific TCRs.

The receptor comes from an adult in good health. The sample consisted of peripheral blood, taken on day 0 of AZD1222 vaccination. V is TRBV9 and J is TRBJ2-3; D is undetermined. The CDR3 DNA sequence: TGTGCCAGCAGCCCGCAGACCACAGATACGCAGTATTTT. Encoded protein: CASSPQTTDTQYF.